This T cell receptor (beta chain) is drawn from a study of naive and memory T cell subsets. This clonotype has just a few counts. As yet, its antigen is unknown. The V and J ends lost 6 bases and 4 bases respectively, with 22 bases between them. This CDR3 region has 17 residues. From germline, CDR1 is LNHDA and CDR2 SQIVND (reference sequence). General study results and limits: In CD4 and CD8 cells, diversity dropped from naive through EMRA.

The beta constant-region primer was an equimolar mix of two oligonucleotides covering TRBC1 and TRBC2. Four rounds of PCR amplified the ligated cDNA using nested alpha and beta constant-region primers plus SP2. The cDNA 3' end received a ligated single-stranded oligonucleotide carrying the SP2 primer and a 12-nucleotide UMI. TCRdb reanalysed the UMI-ligation and nested PCR reads using MiXCR and keeps one entry per CDR3 protein. Of tens of thousands of distinct CDR3 sequences listed, over 9% are singletons. The receptor was isolated from a human donor in good health. The specimen sequenced was naive CD8+ T cells from blood. This rearrangement joins TRBV19 to TRBJ2-1, with a possible D match to TRBD1 (6 bases). The chain's CDR3 is CASSDSSRGLGYNEQFF. The CDR3 coding sequence is TGTGCCAGTAGCGATAGTTCCAGGGGATTGGGATACAATGAGCAGTTCTTC.